These 9 T cell receptor beta chains share one sample of origin, sequenced in a study of blood T cell repertoires in COVID-19. Using immunoSEQ multiplex PCR, the repertoire was profiled, and TCRdb retains in-frame clones only, with some absent. Among fewer than 110,000 clones, around 88% were seen once, and the ten largest hold 3% to 3.5%. The material sequenced was peripheral blood. The receptors derive from a human donor in a cohort sampled during active COVID-19.

This chain connects TRBV5-1 to TRBJ1-1; D is unclear. CDR1 is SGHRS and CDR2 is YFSETQ in the germline V gene. The CDR3 spans 13 residues. V was shortened by 1 base and J by 3 bases, with 7 bases between the two germline ends. CDR3 coding DNA: TGCGCCAGCAGCTTGAATACGGACACTGAAGCTTTCTTT. Its protein is CASSLNTDTEAFF.

The rearrangement uses TRBV9 and TRBJ2-1; TRBD1 agrees at 7 bases. Per the germline V gene, CDR1 is SGDLS and CDR2 is YYNGEE. The CDR3 runs 16 residues. The V segment lost 0 bases and the J segment 10 bases; nucleotides outside the gene matches: 13. The CDR3 DNA reads TGTGCCAGCAGCGTAGCACAGGGGTATCTACGTCAGGAGCAGTTCTTC. Its translation: CASSVAQGYLRQEQFF.

The chain links TRBV15 to TRBJ1-4; the match to TRBD1 covers 7 bases. Germline lookup yields CDR1 LNHNV and CDR2 YYDKDF (reference sequence). J gave up 0 bases and V 1 base, and 5 bases lay outside the gene matches. The CDR3 covers 17 residues. CDR3 sequence: CATSRGGQFATNEKLFF. DNA of the CDR3: TGTGCCACCAGCAGAGGGGGACAGTTTGCAACTAATGAAAAACTGTTTTTT.

The chain uses TRBV3-1 (or the pseudogene TRBV3-2) and TRBJ1-6, with TRBD1 matching 8 bases. After removal of 0 bases from V and 7 bases from J, the junction contained 5 bases not matched to a gene. The germline V gene has CDR1 LGHDT and CDR2 YNNKEL (reference sequence). The CDR3 runs to 16 residues. CDR3 bases: TGTGCCAGCAGCCAAGAGGGGGACAGGTCCAATTCACCCCTCCACTTT. Protein: CASSQEGDRSNSPLHF.

This clone appeared a single time. The genes are TRBV19 and TRBJ1-4, with 10 bases fitting TRBD1. V trimming: 2 bases; J trimming: 8 bases; junction bases outside the gene matches: 5. The CDR3 contains 15 residues. The germline V gene encodes CDR1 LNHDA and CDR2 SQIVND (reference sequence). The CDR3 bases are TGTGCCAGTAGTATATGGACAGGGGGAAACGAAAAACTGTTTTTT. Amino acid sequence: CASSIWTGGNEKLFF.

The chain is built from TRBV30 and TRBJ1-1; D not resolved. This CDR3 is 11 amino acids long. Looked up from germline, CDR1 is GTSNPN and CDR2 is SVGIG (reference sequence). The germline V and J ends were trimmed by 4 bases and 2 bases, with 5 bases remaining between them. This CDR3 reads CAWTINTEAFF. CDR3 bases: TGTGCCTGGACTATAAACACTGAAGCTTTCTTT.

This clone has just one count. The genes are TRBV5-8 and TRBJ1-2; D may be TRBD1 (6 bases). Germline V gene data show CDR1 as SGHTS and CDR2 as YDEGEE. V was shortened by 0 bases and J by 2 bases, with 14 bases between the two germline ends. The length of the CDR3 is 16 residues. The CDR3 DNA sequence: TGTGCCAGCAGCTTGGACGGGACACCTCAGAACTATGGCTACACCTTC. Translated, it gives CASSLDGTPQNYGYTF.

This chain uses TRBV29-1 with TRBJ2-7; perhaps TRBD2 as D (5 bases). Germline assignment: CDR1 SQVTM and CDR2 ANQGSEA. CDR3 length: 12 residues. Trimming removed 7 bases at V and 2 bases at J, with 12 bases between. CDR3 in amino acids: CSARTGAYEQYF. CDR3 nucleotide sequence: TGCAGCGCTCGGACTGGGGCCTACGAGCAGTACTTC.

The chain has TRBV12-3 or TRBV12-4 and TRBJ1-2; no clear D. The CDR3 covers 11 residues. Trimming removed 5 bases from V and 2 bases from J, with 3 bases in between. The DNA for the CDR3 is TGTGCCAGCAGTCTGAACTATGGCTACACCTTC. Translated: CASSLNYGYTF.